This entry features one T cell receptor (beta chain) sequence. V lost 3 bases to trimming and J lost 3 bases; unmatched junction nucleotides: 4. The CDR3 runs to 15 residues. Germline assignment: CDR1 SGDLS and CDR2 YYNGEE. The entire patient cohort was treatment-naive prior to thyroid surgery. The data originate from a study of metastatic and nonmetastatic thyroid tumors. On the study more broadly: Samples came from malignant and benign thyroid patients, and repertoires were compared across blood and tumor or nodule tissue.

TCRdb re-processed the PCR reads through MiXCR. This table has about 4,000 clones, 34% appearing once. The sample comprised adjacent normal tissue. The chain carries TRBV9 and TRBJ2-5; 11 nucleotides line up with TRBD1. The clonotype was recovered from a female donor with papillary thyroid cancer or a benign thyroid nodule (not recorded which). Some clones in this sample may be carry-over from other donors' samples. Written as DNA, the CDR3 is TGTGCCAGCAGCGCGGGACAGGGGGGAAAAGAGACCCAGTACTTC. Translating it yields CASSAGQGGKETQYF.